This T cell receptor (beta chain) was identified in a study of CXCR3-negative and CXCR3-positive naive CD8 T cells. To note about this clonotype: Its antigen is not known.

Study findings and constraints: Diversity was high in both naive subsets and much lower in memory cells. With respect to TRBV-TRBJ usage, naive CXCR3-negative and CXCR3-positive cells were similar; memory differed.

The TRB cDNA libraries were prepared by 5' RACE with UMI labels. One entry per CDR3 protein, without DNA, is what TCRdb gives after re-calling the 5' RACE reads. This sample contains roughly 89,000 distinct CDR3 sequences. The CDR3 has 16 amino acids. The germline CDR1 and CDR2 sequences are MNHNY and SVGAGI (reference sequence). Sequencing was carried out using naive CXCR3- CD8+ T cells from blood. The subset was: CD45RO-CCR7+CD27+CD95- naive CD8+ T cells lacking CXCR3 (TNR3-). This receptor was taken from a human donor in good health. Some clones in this sample may be carry-over from other donors' samples. The chain links TRBV6-6 to TRBJ2-3; TCRdb gives TRBD2 as the D gene, but with no DNA this cannot be confirmed. The CDR3 protein is CASSYTIAGLTGTQYF.